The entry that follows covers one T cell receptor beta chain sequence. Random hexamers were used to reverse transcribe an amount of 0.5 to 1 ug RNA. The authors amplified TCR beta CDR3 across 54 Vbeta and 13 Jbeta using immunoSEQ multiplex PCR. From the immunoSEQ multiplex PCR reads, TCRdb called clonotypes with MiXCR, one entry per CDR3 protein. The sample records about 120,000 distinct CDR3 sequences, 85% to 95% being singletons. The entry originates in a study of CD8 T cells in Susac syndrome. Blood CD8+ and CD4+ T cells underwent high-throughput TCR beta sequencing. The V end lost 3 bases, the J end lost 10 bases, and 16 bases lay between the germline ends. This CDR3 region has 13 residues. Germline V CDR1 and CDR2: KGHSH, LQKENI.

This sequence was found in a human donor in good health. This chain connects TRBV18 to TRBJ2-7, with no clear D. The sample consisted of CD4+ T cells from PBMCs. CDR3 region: CASSPPAVANQYF. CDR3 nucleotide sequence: TGTGCCAGCTCACCGCCGGCCGTAGCAAACCAGTACTTC.